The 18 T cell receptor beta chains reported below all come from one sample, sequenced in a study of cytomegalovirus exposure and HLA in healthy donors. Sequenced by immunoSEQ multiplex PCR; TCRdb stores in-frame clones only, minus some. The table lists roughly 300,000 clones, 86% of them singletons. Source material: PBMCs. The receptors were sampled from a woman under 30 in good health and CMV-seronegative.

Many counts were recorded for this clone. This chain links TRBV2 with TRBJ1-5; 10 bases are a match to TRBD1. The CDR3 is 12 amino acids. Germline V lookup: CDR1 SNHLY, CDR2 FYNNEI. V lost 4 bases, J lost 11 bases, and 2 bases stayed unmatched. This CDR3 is CASSGQGASQHF. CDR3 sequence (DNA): TGTGCCAGCAGTGGACAGGGGGCATCCCAGCATTTT.

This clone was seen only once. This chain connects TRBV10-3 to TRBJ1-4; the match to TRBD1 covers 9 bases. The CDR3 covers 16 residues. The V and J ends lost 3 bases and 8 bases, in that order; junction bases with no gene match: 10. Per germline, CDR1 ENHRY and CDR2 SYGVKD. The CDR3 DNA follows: TGTGCCATCAGTGATCTCCTACAGGGGGCGAGCGAAAAACTGTTTTTT. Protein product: CAISDLLQGASEKLFF.

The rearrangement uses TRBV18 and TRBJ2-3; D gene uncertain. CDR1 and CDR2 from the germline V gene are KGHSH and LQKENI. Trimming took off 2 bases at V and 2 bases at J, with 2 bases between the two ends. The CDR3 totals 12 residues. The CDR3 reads CASSPYTDTQYF. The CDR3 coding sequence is TGTGCCAGCTCACCATACACAGATACGCAGTATTTT. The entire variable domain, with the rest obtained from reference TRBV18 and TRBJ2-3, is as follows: NAGVMQNPRHLVRRRGQEARLRCSPMKGHSHVYWYRQLPEEGLKFMVYLQKENIIDESGMPKERFSAEFPKEGPSILRIQQVVRGDSAAYFCASSPYTDTQYFGPGTRLTVL.

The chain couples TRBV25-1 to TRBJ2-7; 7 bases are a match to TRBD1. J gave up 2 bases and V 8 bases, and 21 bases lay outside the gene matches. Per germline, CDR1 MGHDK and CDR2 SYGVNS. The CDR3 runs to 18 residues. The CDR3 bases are TGTGCCAGCTCGCTCCGGGACAGCAATCCTTTCGCAACCTACGAGCAGTACTTC. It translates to CASSLRDSNPFATYEQYF.

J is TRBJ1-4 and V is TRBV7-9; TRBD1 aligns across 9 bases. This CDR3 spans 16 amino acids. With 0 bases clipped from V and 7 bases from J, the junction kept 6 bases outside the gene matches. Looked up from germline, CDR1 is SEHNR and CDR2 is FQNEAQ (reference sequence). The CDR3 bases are TGTGCCAGCAGCTTAGCACAGGGACAGGGCTTTGAAAAACTGTTTTTT. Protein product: CASSLAQGQGFEKLFF.

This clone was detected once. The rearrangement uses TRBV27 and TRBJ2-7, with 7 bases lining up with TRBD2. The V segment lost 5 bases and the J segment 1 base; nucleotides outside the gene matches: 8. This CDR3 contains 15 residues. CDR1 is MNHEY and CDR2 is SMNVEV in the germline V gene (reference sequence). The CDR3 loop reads CASSTPSGLSYEQYF. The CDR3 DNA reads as TGTGCCAGCAGTACACCTAGCGGCCTGTCCTACGAGCAGTACTTC.

In nucleotides, the CDR3 is TGCGCCAGCAGCGGTGGGCAGTGGTCCAACACCGGGGAGCTGTTTTTT. The encoded protein is CASSGGQWSNTGELFF. The chain uses TRBV5-1 and TRBJ2-2, with D hard to call. V was trimmed by 4 bases and J by 2 bases, leaving 15 bases between them. The germline V gene has CDR1 SGHRS and CDR2 YFSETQ. The CDR3 has 16 amino acids.

The CDR3 DNA is TGTGCCAGCAGTTTTGATAGCAGCTCCTACAATGAGCAGTTCTTC. Protein: CASSFDSSSYNEQFF. This rearrangement joins TRBV27 to TRBJ2-1; D unclear. With 3 bases removed from V and 0 bases from J, the gap between germline ends came to 9 bases. This CDR3 contains 15 residues. Per germline, CDR1 MNHEY and CDR2 SMNVEV (reference sequence).

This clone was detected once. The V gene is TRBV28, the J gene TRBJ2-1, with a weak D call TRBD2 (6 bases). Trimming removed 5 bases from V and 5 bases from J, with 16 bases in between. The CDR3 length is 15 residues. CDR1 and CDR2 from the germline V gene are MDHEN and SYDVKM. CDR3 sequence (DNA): TGTGCCAGCAGTAAAACTAGCCCCAATGACAATGAGCAGTTCTTC. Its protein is CASSKTSPNDNEQFF.

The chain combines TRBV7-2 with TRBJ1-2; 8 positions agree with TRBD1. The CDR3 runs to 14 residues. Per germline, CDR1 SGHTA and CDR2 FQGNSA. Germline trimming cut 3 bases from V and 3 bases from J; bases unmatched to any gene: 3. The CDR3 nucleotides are TGTGCCAGCAGCTTGACACAGGGGGACTATGGCTACACCTTC. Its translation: CASSLTQGDYGYTF. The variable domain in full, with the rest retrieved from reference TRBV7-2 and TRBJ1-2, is GAGVSQSPSNKVTEKGKDVELRCDPISGHTALYWYRQSLGQGLEFLIYFQGNSAPDKSGLPSDRFSAERTGGSVSTLTIQRTQQEDSAVYLCASSLTQGDYGYTFGSGTRLTVV.

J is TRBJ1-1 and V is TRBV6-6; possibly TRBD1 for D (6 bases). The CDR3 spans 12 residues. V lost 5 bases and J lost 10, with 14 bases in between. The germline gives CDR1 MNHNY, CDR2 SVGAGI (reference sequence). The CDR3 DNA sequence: TGTGCCAGCAGTACGAACAGGGTCGGAGCTTTCTTT. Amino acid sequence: CASSTNRVGAFF.

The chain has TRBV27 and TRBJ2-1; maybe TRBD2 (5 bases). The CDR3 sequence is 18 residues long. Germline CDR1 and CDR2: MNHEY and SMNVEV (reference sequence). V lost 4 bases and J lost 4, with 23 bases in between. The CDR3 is CASSSQSRTSLPYNEQFF. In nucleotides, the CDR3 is TGTGCCAGCAGTTCACAATCAAGGACTTCCCTACCTTACAATGAGCAGTTCTTC.

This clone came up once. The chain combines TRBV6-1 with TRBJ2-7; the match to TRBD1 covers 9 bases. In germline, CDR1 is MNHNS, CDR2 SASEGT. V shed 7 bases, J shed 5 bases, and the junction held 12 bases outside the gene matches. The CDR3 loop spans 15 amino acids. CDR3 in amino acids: CASTGSGTGFDEQYF. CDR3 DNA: TGTGCCAGCACGGGATCTGGGACAGGGTTCGACGAGCAGTACTTC.

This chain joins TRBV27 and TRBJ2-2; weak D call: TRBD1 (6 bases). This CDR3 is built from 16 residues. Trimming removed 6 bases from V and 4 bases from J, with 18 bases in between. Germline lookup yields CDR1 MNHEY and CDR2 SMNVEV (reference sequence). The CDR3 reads CASRRQAATSTGELFF. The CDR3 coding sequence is TGTGCCAGCAGGCGACAGGCGGCGACTTCCACCGGGGAGCTGTTTTTT.

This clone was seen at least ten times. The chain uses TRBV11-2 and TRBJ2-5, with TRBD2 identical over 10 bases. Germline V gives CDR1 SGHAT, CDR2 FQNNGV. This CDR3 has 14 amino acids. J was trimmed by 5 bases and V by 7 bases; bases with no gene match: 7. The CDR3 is CASKAGGHRETQYF. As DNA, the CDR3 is TGTGCCAGCAAAGCGGGAGGGCATCGGGAGACCCAGTACTTC.

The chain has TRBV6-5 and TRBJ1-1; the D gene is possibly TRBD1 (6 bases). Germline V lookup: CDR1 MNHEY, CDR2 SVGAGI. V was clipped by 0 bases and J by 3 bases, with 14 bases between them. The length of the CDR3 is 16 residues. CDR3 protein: CASSYSPGGRDTEAFF. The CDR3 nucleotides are TGTGCCAGCAGTTACTCCCCGGGGGGGCGGGACACTGAAGCTTTCTTT.

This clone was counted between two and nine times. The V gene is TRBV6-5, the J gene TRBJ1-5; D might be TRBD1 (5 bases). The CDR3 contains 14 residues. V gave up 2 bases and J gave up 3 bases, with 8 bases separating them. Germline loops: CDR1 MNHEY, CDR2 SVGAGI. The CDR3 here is CASSYGGFNQPQHF. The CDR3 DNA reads TGTGCCAGCAGTTACGGGGGGTTCAATCAGCCCCAGCATTTT.

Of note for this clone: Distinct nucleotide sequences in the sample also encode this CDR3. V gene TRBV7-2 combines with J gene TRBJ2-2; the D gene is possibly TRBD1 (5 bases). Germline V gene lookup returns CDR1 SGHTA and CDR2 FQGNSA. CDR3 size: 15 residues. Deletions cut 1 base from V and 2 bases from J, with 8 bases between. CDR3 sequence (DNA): TGTGCCAGCAGCTTAGTAGGGGTAAACACCGGGGAGCTGTTTTTT. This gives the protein CASSLVGVNTGELFF. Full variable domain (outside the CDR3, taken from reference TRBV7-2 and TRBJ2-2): GAGVSQSPSNKVTEKGKDVELRCDPISGHTALYWYRQSLGQGLEFLIYFQGNSAPDKSGLPSDRFSAERTGGSVSTLTIQRTQQEDSAVYLCASSLVGVNTGELFFGEGSRLTVL.